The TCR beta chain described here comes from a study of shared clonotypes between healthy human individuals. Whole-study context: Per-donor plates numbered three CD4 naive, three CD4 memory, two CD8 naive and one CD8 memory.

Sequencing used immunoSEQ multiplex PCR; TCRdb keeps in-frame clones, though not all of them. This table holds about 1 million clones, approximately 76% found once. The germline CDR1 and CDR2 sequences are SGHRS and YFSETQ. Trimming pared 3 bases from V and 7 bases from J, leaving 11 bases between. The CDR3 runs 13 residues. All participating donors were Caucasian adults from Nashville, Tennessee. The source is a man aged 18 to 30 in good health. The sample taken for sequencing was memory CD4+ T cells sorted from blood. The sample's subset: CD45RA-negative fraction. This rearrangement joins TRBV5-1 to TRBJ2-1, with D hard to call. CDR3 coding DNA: TGCGCCAGCAGCTCCGGTGCGAGTAATGAGCAGTTCTTC. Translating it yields CASSSGASNEQFF.